The present T cell receptor beta chain was sequenced within a study of vaccination and CD4 T cells after COVID-19. Study overall: Control cultures used a CEFX viral epitope pool, an HIV-1 Nef peptide pool, or no peptide.

The CDR3 covers 15 residues. Germline CDR1 LNHDA, CDR2 SQIVND (reference sequence). The V and J ends lost 6 bases and 9 bases respectively, with 23 bases between them. Researchers used the Oncomine TCR Beta short-read assay to sequence DNA from cultured CD4+ T cells. TCRdb re-called the PCR reads through MiXCR, storing one row per CDR3 protein. Of roughly 14,000 distinct CDR3 sequences listed, 45% to 50% were seen once; the top ten hold around 26%. The table lists this clonotype with a count of one. The antigen is not known. The treatment: approximately nine-day PBMC culture with coronavirus spike peptide pools or control peptides (ViraFEST assay). Once peptide pools had expanded antigen-specific T cells, ViraFEST sequenced TCRs.

The chain links TRBV19 to TRBJ1-2; a possible D gene is TRBD1 (5 bases). Sequencing used cultured CD4+ T cells from blood, obtained after SARS-CoV-2 vaccination. The sequence derives from a human donor with COVID-19. The CDR3: CASSPPTGTGNRYTF. The CDR3 nucleotides are TGTGCCAGTAGCCCCCCCACCGGGACGGGAAATCGCTACACCTTC.